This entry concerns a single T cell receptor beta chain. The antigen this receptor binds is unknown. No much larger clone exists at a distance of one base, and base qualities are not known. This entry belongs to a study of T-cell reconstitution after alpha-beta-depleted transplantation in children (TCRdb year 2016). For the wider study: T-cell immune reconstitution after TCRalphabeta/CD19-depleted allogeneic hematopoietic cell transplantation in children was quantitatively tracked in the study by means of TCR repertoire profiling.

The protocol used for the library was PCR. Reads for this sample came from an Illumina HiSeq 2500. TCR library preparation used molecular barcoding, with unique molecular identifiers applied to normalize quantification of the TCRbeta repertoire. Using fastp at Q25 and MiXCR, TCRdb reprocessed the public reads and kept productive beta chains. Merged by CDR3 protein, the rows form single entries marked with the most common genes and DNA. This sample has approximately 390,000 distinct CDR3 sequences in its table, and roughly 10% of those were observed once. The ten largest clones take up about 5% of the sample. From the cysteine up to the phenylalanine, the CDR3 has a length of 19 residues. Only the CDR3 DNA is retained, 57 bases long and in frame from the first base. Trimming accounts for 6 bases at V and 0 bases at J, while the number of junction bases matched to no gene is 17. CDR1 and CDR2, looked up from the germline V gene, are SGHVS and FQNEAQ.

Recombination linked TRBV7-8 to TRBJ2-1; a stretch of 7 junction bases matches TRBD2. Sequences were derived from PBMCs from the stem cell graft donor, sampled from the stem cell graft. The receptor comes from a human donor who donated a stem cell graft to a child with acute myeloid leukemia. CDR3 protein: CASRKERGTNRHSYNEQFF. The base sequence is TGTGCCAGCAGAAAGGAGCGGGGAACAAACCGCCACTCCTACAATGAGCAGTTCTTC.